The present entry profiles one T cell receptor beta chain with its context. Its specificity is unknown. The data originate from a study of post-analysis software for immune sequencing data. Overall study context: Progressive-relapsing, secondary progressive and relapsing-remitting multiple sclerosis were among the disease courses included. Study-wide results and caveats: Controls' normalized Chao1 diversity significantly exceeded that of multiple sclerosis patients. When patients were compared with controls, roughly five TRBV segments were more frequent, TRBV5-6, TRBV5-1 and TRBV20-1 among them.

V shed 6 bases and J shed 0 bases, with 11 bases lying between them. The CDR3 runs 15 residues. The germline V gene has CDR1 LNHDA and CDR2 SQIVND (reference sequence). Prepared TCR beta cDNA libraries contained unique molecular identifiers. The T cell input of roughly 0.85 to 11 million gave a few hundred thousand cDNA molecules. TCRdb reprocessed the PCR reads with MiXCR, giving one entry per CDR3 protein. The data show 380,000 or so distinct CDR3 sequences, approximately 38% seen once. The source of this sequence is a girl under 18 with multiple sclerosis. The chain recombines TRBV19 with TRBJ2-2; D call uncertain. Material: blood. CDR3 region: CASRKGYPNTGELFF. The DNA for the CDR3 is TGTGCCAGTAGGAAGGGATATCCGAACACCGGGGAGCTGTTTTTT.